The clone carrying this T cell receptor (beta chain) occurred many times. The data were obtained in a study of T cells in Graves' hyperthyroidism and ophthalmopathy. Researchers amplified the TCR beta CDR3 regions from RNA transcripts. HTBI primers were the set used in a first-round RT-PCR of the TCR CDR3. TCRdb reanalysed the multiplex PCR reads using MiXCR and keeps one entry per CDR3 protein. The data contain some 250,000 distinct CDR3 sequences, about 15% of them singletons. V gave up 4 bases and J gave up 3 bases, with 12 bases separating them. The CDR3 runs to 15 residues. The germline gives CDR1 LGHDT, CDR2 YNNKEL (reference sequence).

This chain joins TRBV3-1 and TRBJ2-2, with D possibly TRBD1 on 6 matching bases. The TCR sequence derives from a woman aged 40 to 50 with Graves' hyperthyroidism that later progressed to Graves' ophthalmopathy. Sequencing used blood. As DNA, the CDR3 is TGTGCCAGCAGCCCTACAGGGCGGGACACCGGGGAGCTGTTTTTT. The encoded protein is CASSPTGRDTGELFF.